Listed here is a single TCR beta chain. V lost 2 bases and J lost 6, with 16 bases in between. The germline CDR1 and CDR2 sequences are SGHTA and FQGTGA. This CDR3 region has 16 residues. Original processing methods: Nucleated cell number was recorded as an estimate derived from reference gene primer amplification. Sequenced by immunoSEQ multiplex PCR; TCRdb stores in-frame clones only, minus some. The V and J calls and clone size come from that table; D and trimming were worked out from the DNA. The repertoire holds roughly 280,000 clones, with 70% to 90% as singletons. The sample belongs to a study of blood T cell repertoires in COVID-19. In the study overall: From T cells, B-cell-depleted T cells, or PBMCs came the material, which was cDNA or gDNA.

Sequencing was performed on peripheral blood. This chain uses TRBV7-3 with TRBJ2-2, with D possibly being TRBD1 (5 bases). This TCR came from a woman aged 55-69 years with COVID-19, enrolled during active disease. CDR3 bases: TGTGCCAGCAGCTTAGATATGGCAGGGATCTCCGGGGAGCTGTTTTTT. Protein: CASSLDMAGISGELFF.